The clone carrying this T cell receptor beta chain was found once. These data originate in a study of Ad26.COV2.S vaccination and SARS-CoV-2 variants. Generated by immunoSEQ multiplex PCR, the TCRdb table keeps only in-frame clones and is missing some. The data show hundreds of thousands of clones, more than 70% seen once. The V and J ends lost 8 bases and 7 bases respectively, with 17 bases between them. CDR3 size: 13 residues. The germline V gene encodes CDR1 MNHEY and CDR2 SMNVEV (reference sequence). As to treatment: around 19 received Ad26.COV2.S at low or high dose, single or two shots; 5 received placebo; per-sample allocation not given. Day 63 after the first injection of vaccine or placebo was the sampling time.

This chain joins TRBV27 and TRBJ2-5; possible D gene TRBD1, 6 bases. The TCR comes from a person aged 18-60 years who received the Ad26.COV2.S COVID-19 vaccine or a placebo. The sample was peripheral blood, taken in a trial of Ad26.COV2.S vaccine versus placebo. CDR3 nucleotides: TGTGCCAGCCCACAGGGAGCATATGGGACCCAGTACTTC. It is translated as CASPQGAYGTQYF.